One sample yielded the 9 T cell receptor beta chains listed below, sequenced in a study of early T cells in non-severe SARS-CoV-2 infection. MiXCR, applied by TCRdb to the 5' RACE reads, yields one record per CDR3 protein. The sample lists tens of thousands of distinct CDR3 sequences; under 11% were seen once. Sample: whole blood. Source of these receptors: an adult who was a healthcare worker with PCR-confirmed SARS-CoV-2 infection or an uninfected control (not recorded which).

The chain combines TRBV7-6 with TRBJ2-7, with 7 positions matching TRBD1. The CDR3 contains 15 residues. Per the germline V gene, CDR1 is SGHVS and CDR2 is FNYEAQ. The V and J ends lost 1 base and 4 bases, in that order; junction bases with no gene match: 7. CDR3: CASSLGDSVIYEQYF. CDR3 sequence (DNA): TGTGCCAGCAGCTTAGGGGACAGTGTAATTTACGAGCAGTACTTC.

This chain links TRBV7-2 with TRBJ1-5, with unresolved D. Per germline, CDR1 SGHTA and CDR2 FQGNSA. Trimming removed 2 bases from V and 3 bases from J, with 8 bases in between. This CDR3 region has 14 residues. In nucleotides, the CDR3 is TGTGCCAGCAGCTTACTTGGCCCCAATCAGCCCCAGCATTTT. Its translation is CASSLLGPNQPQHF.

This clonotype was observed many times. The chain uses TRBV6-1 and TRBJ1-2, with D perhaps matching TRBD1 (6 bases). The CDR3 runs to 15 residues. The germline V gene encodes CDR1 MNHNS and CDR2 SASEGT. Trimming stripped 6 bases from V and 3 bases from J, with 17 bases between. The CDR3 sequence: CASRKPKTGDYGYTF. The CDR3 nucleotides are TGTGCCAGCAGGAAACCAAAGACAGGAGACTATGGCTACACCTTC.

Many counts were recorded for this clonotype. CDR3 residues: CASSLVGGTPGNEQFF. As DNA, the CDR3 is TGTGCCAGCAGCTTAGTCGGCGGGACACCGGGGAATGAGCAGTTCTTC. The V call is TRBV7-6, the J call TRBJ2-1; the D gene could be TRBD1 or TRBD2 (6 bases each). V lost 1 base to trimming and J lost 7 bases, with 17 bases between them. CDR1 SGHVS and CDR2 FNYEAQ come from the germline V gene. CDR3 length: 16 amino acids. Full variable domain (outside the CDR3, taken from reference TRBV7-6 and TRBJ2-1): GAGVSQSPRYKVTKRGQDVALRCDPISGHVSLYWYRQALGQGPEFLTYFNYEAQQDKSGLPNDRFSAERPEGSISTLTIQRTEQRDSAMYRCASSLVGGTPGNEQFFGPGTRLTVL.

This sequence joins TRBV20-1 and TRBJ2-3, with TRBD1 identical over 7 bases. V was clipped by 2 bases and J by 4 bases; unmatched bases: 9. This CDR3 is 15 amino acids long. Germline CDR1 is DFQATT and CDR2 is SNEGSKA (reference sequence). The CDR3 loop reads CSARRTGVDPDTQYF. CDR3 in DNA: TGCAGTGCTAGACGCACAGGGGTCGATCCAGATACGCAGTATTTT.

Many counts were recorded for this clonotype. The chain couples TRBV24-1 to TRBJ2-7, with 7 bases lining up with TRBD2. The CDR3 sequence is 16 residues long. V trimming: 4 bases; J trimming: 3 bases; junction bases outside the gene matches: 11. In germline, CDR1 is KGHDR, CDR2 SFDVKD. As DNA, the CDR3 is TGTGCCACCAGTGACGCCGGGACTACAAACTTCTACGAGCAGTACTTC. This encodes CATSDAGTTNFYEQYF.

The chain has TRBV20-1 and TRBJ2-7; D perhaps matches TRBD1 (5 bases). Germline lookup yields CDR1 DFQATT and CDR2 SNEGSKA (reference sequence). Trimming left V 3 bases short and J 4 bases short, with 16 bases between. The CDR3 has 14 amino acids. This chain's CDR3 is CSARPVDRLYEQYF. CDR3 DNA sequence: TGCAGTGCTAGGCCTGTTGACAGATTATACGAGCAGTACTTC.

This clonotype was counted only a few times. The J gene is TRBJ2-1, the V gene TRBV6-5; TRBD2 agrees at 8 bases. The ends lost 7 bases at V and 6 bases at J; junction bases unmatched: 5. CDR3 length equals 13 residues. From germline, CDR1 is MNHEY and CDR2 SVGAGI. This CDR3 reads CASTRGAPNEQFF. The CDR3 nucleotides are TGTGCCAGCACGCGGGGGGCGCCCAATGAGCAGTTCTTC.

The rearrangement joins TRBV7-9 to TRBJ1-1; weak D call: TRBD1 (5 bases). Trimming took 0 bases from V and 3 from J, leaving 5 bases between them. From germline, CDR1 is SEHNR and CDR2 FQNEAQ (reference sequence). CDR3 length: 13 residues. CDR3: CASSLAGDTEAFF. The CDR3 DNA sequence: TGTGCCAGCAGCTTAGCAGGGGACACTGAAGCTTTCTTT. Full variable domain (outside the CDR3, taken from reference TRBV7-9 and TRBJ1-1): DTGVSQNPRHKITKRGQNVTFRCDPISEHNRLYWYRQTLGQGPEFLTYFQNEAQLEKSRLLSDRFSAERPKGSFSTLEIQRTEQGDSAMYLCASSLAGDTEAFFGQGTRLTVV.